This T cell receptor beta chain was captured in a study of Tregs in tolerant kidney transplant recipients. Overall study: Related graft donors supplied nonmyeloablative bone marrow transplants, and mixed chimerism was transient.

Some clones are missing from TCRdb's copy, which holds only in-frame ones; the method was immunoSEQ multiplex PCR. The profile shows roughly 64,000 clones, less than 98% of them singletons. Thawed PBMCs were FACS-sorted into unstimulated CD4+CD25+CD127- regulatory T cells, CD4+CD25- non-regulatory cells, CD4 and CD8 cells. The CDR3 totals 18 residues. V lost 6 bases to trimming and J lost 2 bases; unmatched junction nucleotides: 14. Germline CDR1 and CDR2: ENHRY and SYGVKD. As to this clone: Its antigen remains unidentified.

Findings of the study overall: Donor-specific Treg expansion exceeded global Treg expansion in tolerant patients, suggesting antigen drive.

This receptor was obtained from a human donor who received a combined kidney and bone marrow transplant. The V and J genes are TRBV10-3 and TRBJ2-2, with 8 nucleotides matching TRBD1. The source was Tregs from blood, collected before the transplant. CDR3 coding DNA: TGTGCCATCAGGGGGACAGGTGGCACCCCACTTAACACCGGGGAGCTGTTTTTT. Translated, it gives CAIRGTGGTPLNTGELFF.